Listed below are T cell receptor beta chains from one sample, sequenced in a study of identical twins. TCRdb redid the calling of the 5' RACE reads with MiXCR, one entry per CDR3 protein. This sample has roughly 1.6 million distinct CDR3 sequences, with less than 40% found just once. Material: cord blood. All receptors derive from a newborn girl in good health. The CDR3 runs from the conserved cysteine through the conserved F or W. The D gene is left open where the match is weak. Clone size, where shown, is once, few, many, or a class for clones that have expanded.

d_call j_call clone_size v_call cdr3_nt cdr3_aa
- TRBJ1-1 - TRBV4-1 TGCGCCAGCAGCCATACCCAGGGTGGAGCTTTCTTT CASSHTQGGAFF
- TRBJ2-2 - TRBV19 TGTGCCAGTACTAGGACAGCGAACACCGGGGAGCTGTTTTTT CASTRTANTGELFF
TRBD2 TRBJ2-2 - TRBV11-2 TGTGCCAGCAGTTGGACTAGCGGTTCCTCTGGGGAGCTGTTTTTT CASSWTSGSSGELFF
TRBD2 TRBJ2-7 - TRBV10-3 TGTGCCATCAGTCTAGCGGGGGAACCCTACGAGCAGTACTTC CAISLAGEPYEQYF
TRBD1 TRBJ2-7 - TRBV5-5 TGTGCCAGCAGCGGGACAGGGAATTTCCACGAGCAGTACTTC CASSGTGNFHEQYF
- TRBJ2-5 - TRBV18 TGTGCCAGCTCACCACCAGGGAGGCTTGAGACCCAGTACTTC CASSPPGRLETQYF
TRBD1 TRBJ2-7 - TRBV4-2 TGTGCCAGCAGCCAAGTCGGGGACAGGAACCGGGACGAGCAGTACTTC CASSQVGDRNRDEQYF
- TRBJ1-6 once TRBV21-1 TGTGCCAGCAGCAAAGGACAGGGGTTTTCACCCCTCCACTTT CASSKGQGFSPLHF
TRBD2 TRBJ2-5 many TRBV19 TGTGCCAGCAGTTCACTAGCGGGGGGCTACAATGAGCAGTACTTC CASSSLAGGYNEQYF
- TRBJ2-5 few TRBV29-1 TGCAGCGTTGATCCCGGGATTCCGTTTAGGTACTTC CSVDPGIPFRYF
TRBD1 TRBJ1-2 - TRBV29-1 TGCAGCGTTGCTGACAGGGGAATCTATGGCTACACCTTC CSVADRGIYGYTF
TRBD1 TRBJ2-3 - TRBV20-1 TGCAGTGCCCCGGACAGGGGGACGGTAACAGATACGCAGTATTTT CSAPDRGTVTDTQYF
TRBD2 TRBJ2-3 few TRBV6-5 TGTGCCAGCAGTTACTCCGGGACTAGCGGTTCCAGCACAGATACGCAGTATTTT CASSYSGTSGSSTDTQYF
- TRBJ1-1 - TRBV25-1 TGTGCCAGCAGTGAACCGGGGGCGCGTACTGAAGCTTTCTTT CASSEPGARTEAFF
TRBD1 TRBJ2-1 - TRBV11-2 TGTGCCAGCAGCTTAACCGACAGGGTGGGGGTCAATGAGCAGTTCTTC CASSLTDRVGVNEQFF
TRBD2 TRBJ2-7 few TRBV20-1 TGCAGTGCTAGCAAGGGGACTAGCGCTTTAGTCGAGCAGTACTTC CSASKGTSALVEQYF
- TRBJ2-7 few TRBV20-1 TGCAGTGCCGGTAGCGGCCCCCCCTACGAGCAGTACTTC CSAGSGPPYEQYF
TRBD1 TRBJ2-1 few TRBV4-2 TGTGCCAGCAGCCAAAGGGGGCCAAGCAATGAGCAGTTCTTC CASSQRGPSNEQFF
- TRBJ1-4 few TRBV5-1 TGCGCCAGCAGCAAGGGTTATAGGGAAAAACTGTTTTTT CASSKGYREKLFF
TRBD2 TRBJ2-1 once TRBV2 TGTGCCAGCAGGAAAATAGCGGGGGCCTACAGTGAGCAGTTCTTC CASRKIAGAYSEQFF
- TRBJ1-2 - TRBV20-1 TGCAGTGCTAGAGATCTCATGGCAGGGAAAAACTATGGCTACACCTTC CSARDLMAGKNYGYTF
- TRBJ2-2 - TRBV24-1 TGTGCCACCAGTGGGACAGCGAACACCGGGGAGCTGTTTTTT CATSGTANTGELFF
TRBD1 TRBJ2-1 - TRBV2 TGTGCCAGCAGTAGGGAGGGGGACAGGGTCGGAAATGAGCAGTTCTTC CASSREGDRVGNEQFF
TRBD1 TRBJ1-1 - TRBV20-1 TGCAGTGCTAGAGATCTTTTGGGGACAGTAGATGTTGAAGCTTTCTTT CSARDLLGTVDVEAFF
TRBD2 TRBJ2-3 few TRBV20-1 TGCAGTGCTAGACCCCCTAGCGGTACGCAGTATTTT CSARPPSGTQYF
- TRBJ1-3 - TRBV6-1 TGTGCCAGCAGTGGGAGTTTTTTCTCTGGAAACACCATATATTTT CASSGSFFSGNTIYF
- TRBJ1-4 - TRBV21-1 TGTGCCAGCAGCAAAGAGGTAGAGACAGGGGATGAAAAACTGTTTTTT CASSKEVETGDEKLFF
- TRBJ2-3 - TRBV2 TGTGCCAGCAGACGGGAACGGTTCACAGATACGCAGTATTTT CASRRERFTDTQYF
- TRBJ2-7 many TRBV27 TGTGCCAGCAGTTTAAGTCCCCGGACCTACTACGAGCAGTACTTC CASSLSPRTYYEQYF
TRBD1 TRBJ2-7 many TRBV19 TGTGCCAGCAGTAGACAGGGGGCCTACGAGCAGTACTTC CASSRQGAYEQYF
- TRBJ1-5 once TRBV6-6 TGTGCCAGCAGTTACGTGGATAGCAATCAGCCCCAGCATTTT CASSYVDSNQPQHF
TRBD1 TRBJ2-7 - TRBV25-1 TGTGCCAGCAGTGCACTTAACAGGGGGAGGTCCTCCTACGAGCAGTACTTC CASSALNRGRSSYEQYF
TRBD2 TRBJ2-1 - TRBV28 TGTGCCAGCAGTCTTGGGGGCCGCGGGACTAGTTACAATGAGCAGTTCTTC CASSLGGRGTSYNEQFF
- TRBJ2-3 - TRBV11-2 TGTGCCAGCAGCTTACGTCGCGAGCTGGCGGGGGCGCTCACAGATACGCAGTATTTT CASSLRRELAGALTDTQYF
TRBD2 TRBJ2-7 few TRBV12-3/TRBV12-4 TGTGCCAGCAGTAGCGGGGACGCCTACGAGCAGTACTTC CASSSGDAYEQYF
TRBD2 TRBJ2-5 - TRBV20-1 TGCAGTGCTCGTCTTTCTAGCGGGAGTTTCCCGAGGTACCAAGAGACCCAGTACTTC CSARLSSGSFPRYQETQYF
TRBD2 TRBJ2-5 - TRBV4-1 TGCGCCAGCAGCCAAGGAGGGGTAGCGGGGAAGAATGAGCAGTACTTC CASSQGGVAGKNEQYF
- TRBJ2-7 - TRBV30 TGTGCCTGGAAACAGGCCTACAATGAGCAGTACTTC CAWKQAYNEQYF
- TRBJ2-7 - TRBV20-1 TGCAGTGCCGGATCCGTACGCTCCTACAATGAGCAGTACTTC CSAGSVRSYNEQYF
- TRBJ2-3 few TRBV20-1 TGCAGTGCTAGAGACAGGTTAGGGGCAGATACGCAGTATTTT CSARDRLGADTQYF
- TRBJ2-3 few TRBV20-1 TGCAGTGCTAGCCCACTAGTGAGGTCAGATACGCAGTATTTT CSASPLVRSDTQYF
- TRBJ2-7 few TRBV25-1 TGTGCCAGCAGTGATGGGGGGTCGGGGTGGAACGAGCAGTACTTC CASSDGGSGWNEQYF
- TRBJ2-3 few TRBV20-1 TGCAGTGCTAGGAGGGCAGGGCAAACCACAGATACGCAGTATTTT CSARRAGQTTDTQYF
- TRBJ2-1 few TRBV2 TGTGCCAGATCGAGGGAGCAGTTCTTC CARSREQFF
TRBD2 TRBJ2-5 - TRBV7-2 TGTGCCAGCAGCTGGGGACTAGCGGGAGTCGAGACCCAGTACTTC CASSWGLAGVETQYF
TRBD2 TRBJ2-7 - TRBV24-1 TGTGCCACCAGTGTAGGCCTAGCGGGGTACAATGAGCAGTACTTC CATSVGLAGYNEQYF
- TRBJ2-4 - TRBV12-3/TRBV12-4 TGTGCCAGCAGTTTACGTGGGGGACGGGAGCAGTACTTC CASSLRGGREQYF
- TRBJ2-1 few TRBV4-2 TGTGCCAGCAGCCAAGATCGGTCTAGTTACATCAATGAGCAGTTCTTC CASSQDRSSYINEQFF
- TRBJ2-1 few TRBV20-1 TGCAGTGCCCCACGGGGGAGAGGGACCTTATACAATGAGCAGTTCTTC CSAPRGRGTLYNEQFF
- TRBJ2-5 - TRBV7-9 TGTGCCAGCAGCTTTCCGATACAGTGGTTGGGGAACAGGGAGCAGTACTTC CASSFPIQWLGNREQYF
- TRBJ2-1 - TRBV20-1 TGCAGTGCTCGAATTCAAACGGCATCCTACAATGAGCAGTTCTTC CSARIQTASYNEQFF
- TRBJ2-1 - TRBV7-2 TGTGCCAGCAGCTTCATTTTCTGGGATGAGCAGTTCTTC CASSFIFWDEQFF
- TRBJ1-1 - TRBV7-8 TGTGCCAGCAGCTTTGTGGGAACGGGGAACACTGAAGCTTTCTTT CASSFVGTGNTEAFF